The source of this T cell receptor (beta chain) is a study of blood T cell repertoires in COVID-19. CDR1 and CDR2 (germline): SNHLY, FYNNEI. This CDR3 is built from 13 residues. V lost 1 base, J lost 7 bases, and 10 bases lay in between. The protocol was immunoSEQ multiplex PCR, while the TCRdb copy is restricted to in-frame clones and leaves out a portion. The sample consists of 320,000 or so clones, around nine tenths of them appearing once. The sequence derives from a man aged 55 to 69 who had recovered from COVID-19. Sequences were obtained from PBMCs or T cells enriched from blood (not recorded which). The genes are TRBV2 and TRBJ1-2; TRBD1 is a possible D gene (5 bases). In DNA, the CDR3 is TGTGCCAGCAGTGAAGGGGGGGGTGCTGGCTACACCTTC. It specifies CASSEGGGAGYTF. Complete variable domain (other parts from reference TRBV2 and TRBJ1-2): EPEVTQTPSHQVTQMGQEVILRCVPISNHLYFYWYRQILGQKVEFLVSFYNNEISEKSEIFDDQFSVERPDGSNFTLKIRSTKLEDSAMYFCASSEGGGAGYTFGSGTRLTVV.